Below, one T cell receptor (beta chain) is given with its context. This clone's antigen is unknown. The record has no base qualities; no much larger clone is one base away. The Qiagen DNeasy kit was used to extract genomic DNA both from unsorted PBMCs and from the negatively selected CD4+ and CD8+ fractions. Amplification of TCR beta CDR3 regions was done by immunoSEQ multiplex PCR with primers that anneal to V and J segments. A synthetic immune receptor repertoire was used to minimize amplification bias, and remaining bias was computationally removed after sequencing. The published analysis was carried out like this. Custom Python scripts were used to quantify repertoire diversity as the Shannon entropy index. Unsorted, CD4+ and CD8+ repertoires were analyzed separately, except for combined analyses in which CD4+ and CD8+ sequences were merged in silico. A clone was considered expanded if an increase in frequency of at least 2-fold after treatment relative to C1D1 was found, and a pseudocount of 0.5 was applied to clones undetected at baseline. Singleton clones were defined as clones with 0 or 1 copy at C1D1, and non-singleton clones were defined as clones with 2 or more copies. Clones expanded in unsorted samples were labelled as CD4+, CD8+ or unknown by matching protein sequences in sorted samples from the same patient. Wilcoxon tests on paired samples were used to test diversity changes from C1D1 to C4D1. Sourced from immuneACCESS, this table was stored by TCRdb with only in-frame sequences that have V and J called. A share of the clones is absent; for the studies checked, an unresolved V gene accounts for under half, and the remainder has no known explanation. The D gene and trimming were derived from the DNA, and the V and J assignments and clone size from that table. This sample comprises about 17,000 clones, about three quarters of them detected only once. The ten largest make up around 2.5% of the sample.

The intended sense of this specimen's time point label: cycle 4 day 1 (C4D1), after five to seven weeks of nivolumab. Every trial patient had relapsed after autologous stem cell transplantation, and cohorts A, B and C differed in prior brentuximab vedotin exposure. A Miltenyi CD4+ T cell isolation kit was used for magnetic negative selection to purify CD4+ T cells from thawed PBMCs. The trial cohort comprised 60 or so patients with relapsed/refractory classical Hodgkin lymphoma whose best overall responses were complete response, partial response or progressive disease. In the multi-cohort phase II CheckMate 205 trial, trial patients received single-agent nivolumab. An independent review committee assessed best overall response using the 2007 International Working Group response criteria. PBMCs from the trial were collected at three points: immediately before nivolumab initiation (C1D1), and during therapy at cycle 2 day 1 and cycle 4 day 1. Peripheral blood was collected in 8 mL Vacutainer Cell Preparation Tubes, from which PBMCs were isolated by centrifugation and then cryopreserved. Purified CD4+ and CD8+ fractions were prepared only for cases where an additional PBMC sample was available. Magnetically labelled cells were removed on LS columns in a quadroMACS separator, and the flow-through was retained as the purified fraction.

The data belong to a study of PD-1 blockade in classical Hodgkin lymphoma (dated by TCRdb to 2020 to 2021). Study-wide context: Nivolumab dosing was 3 mg/kg intravenously every 2 weeks, continuing until either disease progression or unacceptable toxicity. A peripheral blood immune signature of response to PD-1 blockade in classical Hodgkin lymphoma was defined using TCR beta sequencing and CyTOF. Here is what the overall study found, with its caveats: By C4D1, a significant rise was seen in CD4+ TCR diversity but not in CD8+ TCR diversity (p=0.0027 vs p=0.16), and the rise was most apparent among complete responders (p=0.02). Only a single clinical trial cohort was studied, and what caused the repertoire differences, possibly disease activity or prior therapy, remained undefined. Trial patients achieving complete response had baseline diversity similar to newly diagnosed patients, whereas partial responders and progressors had significantly lower diversity. Newly diagnosed patients were reported to have lower baseline TCR diversity than healthy donors, and relapsed/refractory patients were reported to have lower baseline TCR diversity still. Patients starting nivolumab less than 1 year after ASCT had lower diversity and were excluded from later analyses to avoid confounding by immune reconstitution.

A distance of 7 bases separates the germline ends of V and J, which lose 5 bases and 6 bases respectively. From a lookup of the germline V gene, CDR1 and CDR2 are LGHNT and FRNRAP. The CDR3 has 12 amino acids, counting the end cysteine and phenylalanine. The CDR3 DNA has 36 bases and is translated from base 1. The chain was built from TRBV12-5 and TRBJ2-2; no D gene can be assigned with confidence. The TCR comes from a human donor with classical Hodgkin lymphoma. Specimen: CD4+ T cells from blood, collected before the fourth cycle of nivolumab. The CDR3 in this case is CASGRKAGELFF. The DNA sequence reads TGTGCTAGTGGTCGAAAGGCCGGGGAGCTGTTTTTT. Here the CDR3 is joined to the reference TRBV12-5 and TRBJ2-2 genes, and the full variable domain is: DARVTQTPRHKVTEMGQEVTMRCQPILGHNTVFWYRQTMMQGLELLAYFRNRAPLDDSGMPKDRFSAEMPDATLATLKIQPSEPRDSAVYFCASGRKAGELFFGEGSRLTVL.